Listed here are 9 T cell receptor beta chains from one sample, sequenced in a study of human T cells and chemical hapten exposure. Specified time point: patch test 3, about 24 weeks after DPC sensitization. Treatment in this sample: therapeutic diphenylcyclopropenone sensitization with weekly scalp DPC. TCRdb independently ran MiXCR on the RACE reads; one entry per CDR3 protein. The sample holds around 130,000 distinct CDR3 sequences, approximately 11% seen once. Sequencing was performed on whole blood, taken in connection with sensitization to the hapten diphenylcyclopropenone (DPC). The receptors were gathered from a woman aged 45-65 years with alopecia areata. Some clones in this sample may be carry-over from other donors' samples.

This chain joins TRBV15 and TRBJ1-1, with 7 bases aligning to TRBD1. Germline assignment: CDR1 LNHNV and CDR2 YYDKDF (reference sequence). The CDR3 runs to 14 residues. V shed 3 bases, J shed 3 bases, and the junction held 4 bases outside the gene matches. CDR3 nucleotide sequence: TGTGCCACCAGCAGGGGACAGAGGGACACTGAAGCTTTCTTT. It codes for CATSRGQRDTEAFF. Together with reference TRBV15 and TRBJ1-1, the CDR3 gives the full variable domain: DAMVIQNPRYQVTQFGKPVTLSCSQTLNHNVMYWYQQKSSQAPKLLFHYYDKDFNNEADTPDNFQSRRPNTSFCFLDIRSPGLGDTAMYLCATSRGQRDTEAFFGQGTRLTVV.

This clonotype occurred a few times. This chain connects TRBV6-5 to TRBJ2-6; D could derive from TRBD1 or TRBD2 (6 bases each). The CDR3 covers 19 residues. In germline, CDR1 is MNHEY, CDR2 SVGAGI. The ends were cut back, 1 base at V and 2 bases at J, with 18 bases in the middle. CDR3: CASSYFPQGGAPGANVLTF. The CDR3 DNA reads TGTGCCAGCAGTTACTTCCCACAGGGAGGTGCGCCTGGGGCCAACGTCCTGACTTTC.

The CDR3 reads CASSSRDSPSETQYF. CDR3 nucleotide sequence: TGTGCCAGCAGTTCCCGGGACAGCCCCTCAGAGACCCAGTACTTC. The chain combines TRBV27 with TRBJ2-5; 7 positions agree with TRBD1. The V gene end was trimmed by 4 bases and the J gene end by 4 bases; junction bases not matched to a gene: 9. Germline-derived CDR1 and CDR2 are MNHEY and SMNVEV (reference sequence). The length of the CDR3 is 15 residues.

The CDR3 region has the DNA TGTGCCAGCAGCCAGGGGGCCTATAATGAAAAACTGTTTTTT. Translating it yields CASSQGAYNEKLFF. The chain uses TRBV3-1 and TRBJ1-4; the D gene is possibly TRBD1 (6 bases). Trimming left V 3 bases short and J 4 bases short, with 9 bases between. This CDR3 is 14 amino acids long. Germline-derived CDR1 and CDR2 are LGHDT and YNNKEL (reference sequence).

This clonotype was observed many times. The chain couples TRBV27 to TRBJ1-5; no definite D call. Germline V CDR1 and CDR2: MNHEY, SMNVEV (reference sequence). V was shortened by 3 bases and J by 7 bases, with 7 bases between the two germline ends. The CDR3 is 12 amino acids. The CDR3 protein is CASSFSGQPQHF. CDR3 sequence (DNA): TGTGCCAGCAGTTTCTCCGGACAGCCCCAGCATTTT.

This clonotype was observed many times. The genes are TRBV15 and TRBJ2-1; 11 nucleotides match TRBD1. CDR1 is LNHNV and CDR2 is YYDKDF in the germline V gene (reference sequence). V trimming: 4 bases; J trimming: 4 bases; junction bases outside the gene matches: 3. The CDR3 covers 15 residues. The CDR3 coding sequence is TGTGCCACCAGCATTGGGACAGGGGGATACAATGAGCAGTTCTTC. Its translation: CATSIGTGGYNEQFF.

V usage is TRBV5-1 and J usage is TRBJ1-5, with 7 nucleotides matching TRBD1. Losses at the gene ends were 0 bases for V and 3 bases for J; bases not matched to a gene: 3. Germline V gives CDR1 SGHRS, CDR2 YFSETQ. The CDR3 is 15 amino acids. The CDR3 nucleotides read TGCGCCAGCAGCTTGGATGGGACAGCCAATCAGCCCCAGCATTTT. Amino acids: CASSLDGTANQPQHF.

V is TRBV7-6 and J is TRBJ2-5, with D hard to call. Trimming shortened V by 6 bases and J by 0 bases, and 17 bases separated the two germline ends. The CDR3 sequence is 16 residues long. Germline assignment: CDR1 SGHVS and CDR2 FNYEAQ. The CDR3 DNA reads as TGTGCCAGCAGTCATCTCATCCTAGGGTACCAAGAGACCCAGTACTTC. It specifies CASSHLILGYQETQYF.

The chain links TRBV9 to TRBJ1-2, with D tentatively TRBD1 (6 bases). The germline V gene has CDR1 SGDLS and CDR2 YYNGEE. This CDR3 is built from 15 residues. The V and J ends lost 2 bases and 0 bases respectively, with 11 bases between them. The CDR3 spells CASSVGGAANYGYTF. CDR3 DNA sequence: TGTGCCAGCAGCGTTGGGGGGGCGGCTAACTATGGCTACACCTTC.